The 13 T cell receptor beta chains below come from one sample, sequenced in a study of TIL therapy for anti-PD-1-resistant metastatic lung cancer. Sequencing used immunoSEQ v3. Clones were sequenced by immunoSEQ multiplex PCR, and TCRdb holds only the in-frame ones, with some missing. This table holds around 45,000 clones, less than 75% found once. Documented time point: pre-treatment sample, taken before nivolumab and TIL therapy. The tumor samples were excised metastases, mostly pleural nodules or supraclavicular lymph nodes. The sequencing used tumor tissue, collected at baseline. The receptors derive from a person aged 25 to 85 with non-small cell lung cancer.

This clone showed up just once. This chain joins TRBV30 and TRBJ1-2; a weak D match, TRBD1 (5 bases). Germline assignment: CDR1 GTSNPN and CDR2 SVGIG (reference sequence). The CDR3 is made up of 15 amino acids. The CDR3 sequence: CARDLARDGGYGYTF. The CDR3 DNA is TGTGCGCGGGACCTAGCGAGAGACGGTGGCTATGGCTACACCTTC. The full variable domain, completed using reference TRBV30 and TRBJ1-2, is SQTIHQWPATLVQPVGSPLSLECTVEGTSNPNLYWYRQAAGRGLQLLFYSVGIGQISSEVPQNLSASRPQDRQFILSSKKLLLSDSGFYLCARDLARDGGYGYTFGSGTRLTVV.

The chain employs TRBV5-4 and TRBJ2-4; TRBD1 matches at 9 bases. Per the germline V gene, CDR1 is SGHNT and CDR2 is YYREEE (reference sequence). This CDR3 is built from 14 residues. Unmatched junction bases numbered 6, after V lost 2 bases and J lost 9 bases. CDR3 loop: CASSFRQGESIQYF. The CDR3 DNA sequence: TGTGCCAGCAGCTTCCGACAGGGGGAGAGCATTCAGTACTTC.

This clone was detected only a few times. The V gene is TRBV19, the J gene TRBJ1-1; perhaps TRBD1 as D (5 bases). V was clipped by 1 base and J by 1 base, with 16 bases between them. The length of the CDR3 is 17 residues. Germline V gene lookup returns CDR1 LNHDA and CDR2 SQIVND (reference sequence). The CDR3 spells CASSIGGAGPRNTEAFF. The CDR3 DNA reads TGTGCCAGTAGTATAGGAGGAGCAGGGCCCAGGAACACTGAAGCTTTCTTT.

The chain links TRBV11-2 to TRBJ2-2; 11 bases map to TRBD1. V shed 6 bases and J 5 bases; nucleotides not matched to a gene: 11. Germline lookup yields CDR1 SGHAT and CDR2 FQNNGV. CDR3 length: 17 amino acids. The DNA for the CDR3 is TGTGCCAGCAGACCCGGACAGGGGGCGGATAATACCGGGGAGCTGTTTTTT. Translated: CASRPGQGADNTGELFF.

The chain carries TRBV18 and TRBJ2-1; D might be TRBD1 (6 bases). The CDR3 covers 15 residues. Trimming pared 3 bases from V and 5 bases from J, leaving 14 bases between. Looked up from germline, CDR1 is KGHSH and CDR2 is LQKENI. The CDR3 DNA reads TGTGCCAGCTCACCGGTACAGGGAAAAAACAATGAGCAGTTCTTC. Translation: CASSPVQGKNNEQFF. Drawing the rest from reference TRBV18 and TRBJ2-1, the complete variable domain is NAGVMQNPRHLVRRRGQEARLRCSPMKGHSHVYWYRQLPEEGLKFMVYLQKENIIDESGMPKERFSAEFPKEGPSILRIQQVVRGDSAAYFCASSPVQGKNNEQFFGPGTRLTVL.

This rearrangement joins TRBV6-4 to TRBJ2-3, with D perhaps matching TRBD1 (6 bases). Germline V gene lookup returns CDR1 MRHNA and CDR2 SNTAGT. CDR3 size: 14 residues. V dropped 3 bases and J dropped 1 base, with 8 bases sitting between them. The CDR3 DNA sequence: TGTGCCAGCAGTGATGGGGGCGGCACAGATACGCAGTATTTT. It specifies CASSDGGGTDTQYF.

The chain combines TRBV21-1 with TRBJ2-1; TRBD2, the D gene given by the table, was not confirmed from the DNA. TRBV21-1 is a pseudogene locus. The CDR3 is 16 residues long. This chain's CDR3 is CASSKEFRREINEQFF. The CDR3 DNA is TGTGCCAGCAGCAAAGAGTTTCGGCGGGAGATTAATGAGCAGTTCTTC.

The chain recombines TRBV25-1 with TRBJ2-5; D not resolved. The CDR3 has 15 residues. CDR1 MGHDK and CDR2 SYGVNS come from the germline V gene. The V and J ends lost 3 bases and 2 bases respectively, with 13 bases between them. This CDR3 is CASSELLLRQETQYF. For the CDR3, the DNA is TGTGCCAGCAGTGAGCTACTACTGCGTCAAGAGACCCAGTACTTC.

The chain carries TRBV5-1 and TRBJ2-3; the D gene could be TRBD1 or TRBD2 (6 bases each). Deletions cut 7 bases from V and 4 bases from J, with 16 bases between. This CDR3 is built from 14 residues. The germline CDR1 and CDR2 sequences are SGHRS and YFSETQ. CDR3 coding DNA: TGCGCCAGCCGTAGTAGGGGGGACTCAGATACGCAGTATTTT. It yields the protein CASRSRGDSDTQYF.

The gene calls are TRBV9 and TRBJ2-7, with a tentative D call TRBD2 (6 bases). Trimming took off 4 bases at V and 5 bases at J, with 19 bases between the two ends. Germline V gives CDR1 SGDLS, CDR2 YYNGEE. The CDR3 totals 15 residues. CDR3 protein: CASSFSGDLGNEQYF. In DNA, the CDR3 is TGTGCCAGCAGCTTTTCTGGGGACTTGGGGAACGAGCAGTACTTC.

The rearrangement links TRBV5-4 to TRBJ2-3; 8 nucleotides agree with TRBD1. The CDR3 is 15 residues long. V was pared by 5 bases and J by 3 bases, with 8 bases of the junction left unmatched. Germline V gives CDR1 SGHNT, CDR2 YYREEE (reference sequence). DNA for the CDR3: TGTGCCAGCAGTCCTGACAGGGGAAGGACAGATACGCAGTATTTT. Translation gives CASSPDRGRTDTQYF.

The table lists this clone with a few counts. This chain joins TRBV6-5 and TRBJ1-4, with 7 bases aligning to TRBD1. CDR1 MNHEY and CDR2 SVGAGI come from the germline V gene. Losses at the gene ends were 7 bases for V and 7 bases for J; bases not matched to a gene: 12. The CDR3 totals 15 residues. CDR3 nucleotides: TGTGCCAGCACTCTCTCAGGGGGGGCGAGTGAAAAACTGTTTTTT. Translated: CASTLSGGASEKLFF.

This chain joins TRBV7-9 and TRBJ1-2; 7 nucleotides align to TRBD1. CDR1 and CDR2 (germline): SEHNR, FQNEAQ (reference sequence). The J segment lost 4 bases and the V segment lost 5 bases, leaving 13 bases of the junction unmatched. The length of the CDR3 is 16 residues. CDR3 loop: CASSLRGTATFYGYTF. DNA of the CDR3: TGTGCCAGCAGCCTACGGGGGACAGCGACCTTCTATGGCTACACCTTC. The full variable domain, completed using reference TRBV7-9 and TRBJ1-2, is DTGVSQNPRHKITKRGQNVTFRCDPISEHNRLYWYRQTLGQGPEFLTYFQNEAQLEKSRLLSDRFSAERPKGSFSTLEIQRTEQGDSAMYLCASSLRGTATFYGYTFGSGTRLTVV.